The clone carrying this TCR beta chain was seen a few times. This sample also contains other DNA sequences that code for the same CDR3. Investigators reverse transcribed all isolated RNA, so they sequenced expressed TCRB transcripts. Produced via immunoSEQ multiplex PCR; TCRdb's table is partial and in-frame only. Of some 240,000 clones in the sample, approximately 11% are singletons; the top ten hold approximately 1.5%. V lost 4 bases and J lost 7; bases outside the gene matches: 4. The CDR3 extends over 12 amino acids. CDR1 is SQVTM, CDR2 ANQGSEA, per germline. Populations obtained by sorting all exceeded 98% purity. This record belongs to a study of beta chain features in type 1 diabetes.

The chain joins TRBV29-1 to TRBJ1-2, with 9 bases aligning to TRBD1. The sequenced material came from central memory CD4+ T cells from blood. The sequence was obtained from a man aged 18 to 35 in good health. Written as DNA, the CDR3 is TGCAGCGTTGGGGGACAGGGCTTTGGCTACACCTTC. The encoded protein is CSVGGQGFGYTF.